This T cell receptor beta chain stems from a study of T cells in Graves' hyperthyroidism and ophthalmopathy. Blood sampling occurred at first hyperthyroidism diagnosis, ahead of any ophthalmopathy symptoms. Out of over 7.5 ml of fresh peripheral blood came the PBMCs. Findings and caveats of the study: Clonotypes that were expanded in thyroid above 0.001 mostly appeared in blood too.

Amplified TCR beta CDR3 regions derived from RNA transcripts. First-round RT-PCR targeting the TCR CDR3 was performed with the HTBI primer set. TCRdb reanalysed the multiplex PCR reads using MiXCR and keeps one entry per CDR3 protein. The repertoire holds some 250,000 distinct CDR3 sequences, 13% to 15% seen once, with under 35% in the top ten. Comment on this clonotype: What it binds is not known.

Trimming removed 4 bases from V and 7 bases from J, with 15 bases in between. Per the germline V gene, CDR1 is SGDLS and CDR2 is YYNGEE. The CDR3 length is 15 residues. The rearrangement joins TRBV9 to TRBJ1-6, with D perhaps TRBD1 (5 bases). The sequence came from a woman aged 45-59 years with Graves' hyperthyroidism that later progressed to Graves' ophthalmopathy. Sequenced input: blood. In DNA, the CDR3 is TGTGCCAGCAGCCTGTCCAGTGGGACCAATTCACCCCTCCACTTT. It yields the protein CASSLSSGTNSPLHF.